One and the same sample provided the 15 T cell receptor beta chains below, sequenced in a study of blood T cell repertoires in COVID-19. This table comes from immunoSEQ multiplex PCR, and its TCRdb copy is limited to in-frame clones, with some not included. The sample holds about 220,000 clones, 75% to 85% seen once. The specimen sequenced was peripheral blood. The receptors shown here come from a woman aged 70-85 years with COVID-19, enrolled during active disease.

V gene TRBV18 combines with J gene TRBJ1-5, with 7 bases aligning to TRBD1. After removal of 4 bases from V and 3 bases from J, the junction contained 3 bases not matched to a gene. The CDR3 has 14 residues. Germline assignment: CDR1 KGHSH and CDR2 LQKENI. The CDR3 coding sequence is TGTGCCAGCTCACGGGGGACAGACAATCAGCCCCAGCATTTT. Protein: CASSRGTDNQPQHF.

This chain joins TRBV28 and TRBJ1-2; TRBD1 aligns across 7 bases. The junction had 8 bases not matched to a gene; V was cut back by 6 bases and J by 4 bases. This CDR3 has 14 residues. Germline V gene data show CDR1 as MDHEN and CDR2 as SYDVKM. DNA of the CDR3: TGTGCCAGCAGCCGACAGGGAGGAGGCTATGGCTACACCTTC. Protein product: CASSRQGGGYGYTF.

The rearrangement uses TRBV18 and TRBJ1-6; D call uncertain. CDR1 is KGHSH, CDR2 LQKENI, per germline. The CDR3 contains 14 residues. The ends were cut back, 3 bases at V and 8 bases at J, with 11 bases in the middle. In DNA form, the CDR3 reads TGTGCCAGCTCACCCGTCCGATCGGATTCACCCCTCCACTTT. It encodes CASSPVRSDSPLHF.

The genes are TRBV18 and TRBJ1-1; TRBD1 aligns across 7 bases. The CDR3 runs to 15 residues. V lost 0 bases and J lost 4; bases outside the gene matches: 5. Germline V lookup: CDR1 KGHSH, CDR2 LQKENI. The CDR3 coding sequence is TGTGCCAGCTCACCACCGGAGGGGGCAGTCACTGAAGCTTTCTTT. This translates into CASSPPEGAVTEAFF.

A single count supports this clone. The rearrangement uses TRBV19 and TRBJ2-7; TRBD1 is a possible D gene (5 bases). Between the trimmed V and J ends, which lost 3 bases and 4 bases, there was a span of 16 bases. Germline V CDR1 and CDR2: LNHDA, SQIVND (reference sequence). This CDR3 has 15 residues. The CDR3 reads CASSMGQASWYEQYF. In DNA form, the CDR3 reads TGTGCCAGTAGTATGGGGCAGGCGTCTTGGTACGAGCAGTACTTC.

This clone was observed a handful of times. The V gene is TRBV19, the J gene TRBJ2-7; 12 bases align to TRBD1. CDR1 LNHDA and CDR2 SQIVND come from the germline V gene (reference sequence). V shed 5 bases, J shed 4 bases, and the junction held 9 bases outside the gene matches. The CDR3 has 16 residues. As DNA, the CDR3 is TGTGCCAGTAGTCCTTGGGGACAGGGGGCTCCATACGAGCAGTACTTC. The encoded protein is CASSPWGQGAPYEQYF.

The chain couples TRBV30 to TRBJ2-7; the match to TRBD2 covers 7 bases. V lost 1 base and J lost 6; bases outside the gene matches: 9. The CDR3 totals 14 residues. Germline V gene lookup returns CDR1 GTSNPN and CDR2 SVGIG (reference sequence). The CDR3, as DNA: TGTGCCTGGAGTGAGGCAGGGAGGGGCCGCGAGCAGTACTTC. This sequence encodes CAWSEAGRGREQYF.

This clone was seen a handful of times. The CDR3 sequence: CASSFSGQATEAFF. CDR3 sequence (DNA): TGTGCCAGCAGTTTTTCGGGACAGGCCACTGAAGCTTTCTTT. V usage is TRBV27 and J usage is TRBJ1-1, with 8 bases that match TRBD1. Germline CDR1 MNHEY, CDR2 SMNVEV (reference sequence). V lost 3 bases and J lost 4; bases outside the gene matches: 4. The CDR3 length is 14 residues.

The chain combines TRBV5-1 with TRBJ2-7, with D possibly matching TRBD1 (6 bases). The length of the CDR3 is 14 residues. With 4 bases removed from V and 3 bases from J, the gap between germline ends came to 14 bases. The germline V gene encodes CDR1 SGHRS and CDR2 YFSETQ. The CDR3 sequence is CASSLGTNLYEQYF. CDR3 DNA sequence: TGCGCCAGCAGCCTCGGGACAAATCTCTACGAGCAGTACTTC.

V and J are TRBV30 and TRBJ1-4, with D hard to call. The CDR3 totals 14 residues. Germline V gene sequence: CDR1 GTSNPN, CDR2 SVGIG (reference sequence). Trimming shortened V by 3 bases and J by 8 bases, and 16 bases separated the two germline ends. The CDR3 nucleotides are TGTGCCTGGAGCACTGGGAAGGGAGGGGAAAAACTGTTTTTT. It is translated as CAWSTGKGGEKLFF.

The CDR3 DNA is TGTGCCAGCAGTTTATGGCGGACCGGGGAGCTGTTTTTT. Protein: CASSLWRTGELFF. This chain links TRBV27 with TRBJ2-2; D call uncertain. CDR3 size: 13 residues. Trimming removed 1 base at V and 5 bases at J, with 5 bases between. The V gene's germline CDR1 is MNHEY and CDR2 SMNVEV (reference sequence).

The chain joins TRBV24-1 to TRBJ2-1; 9 bases are a match to TRBD1. J gave up 4 bases and V 6 bases, and 9 bases lay outside the gene matches. Germline loops: CDR1 KGHDR, CDR2 SFDVKD. This CDR3 is 16 amino acids long. CDR3: CATSTLGTGLYNEQFF. The CDR3 region has the DNA TGTGCCACCAGTACCTTGGGGACAGGGCTATACAATGAGCAGTTCTTC.

This rearrangement joins TRBV18 to TRBJ1-3; D is ambiguous. The CDR3 totals 13 residues. V lost 3 bases, J lost 0 bases, and 3 bases lay in between. CDR1 is KGHSH and CDR2 is LQKENI in the germline V gene. This CDR3 is CASSPLSGNTIYF. The CDR3 nucleotides are TGTGCCAGCTCACCCCTCTCTGGAAACACCATATATTTT.

The chain recombines TRBV25-1 with TRBJ1-1, with D possibly matching TRBD1 (6 bases). The ends were cut back, 6 bases at V and 1 base at J, with 12 bases in the middle. Germline V CDR1 and CDR2: MGHDK, SYGVNS. This CDR3 contains 14 residues. The CDR3 coding sequence is TGTGCCAGCAGCTATGGGACACGGAACACTGAAGCTTTCTTT. Its protein product is CASSYGTRNTEAFF.

This clone has a single count. The rearrangement uses TRBV28 and TRBJ1-2; D remains unclear. The V gene's germline CDR1 is MDHEN and CDR2 SYDVKM. V lost 6 bases, J lost 6 bases, and 17 bases lay in between. The CDR3 is made up of 14 amino acids. CDR3 bases: TGTGCCAGCAGGACGCCGGGGTCTCACGATGGCTACACCTTC. Amino acid sequence: CASRTPGSHDGYTF.